This T cell receptor beta chain was captured by sequencing in a study of OX40 agonist ivuxolimab in advanced cancers. Study-wide findings and caveats: Clonal expansion was among the lowest in partial responders at 0.1-3.0 mg/kg, especially CD8+.

This CDR3 is 14 amino acids long. In germline, CDR1 is SEHNR, CDR2 FQNEAQ (reference sequence). Trimming removed 0 bases at V and 7 bases at J, with 10 bases between. Sequencing used immunoSEQ multiplex PCR; TCRdb keeps in-frame clones, though not all of them. The table records about 47,000 clones, 80% to 85% of them present only once. Drawing of blood for sampling happened at baseline, at cycle 4 day 1, and at cycle 7 day 1. Comment on this clone: Antigen unknown.

Sequencing was performed on CD4+ or CD8+ T cells sorted from blood, taken in a trial of the OX40 agonist ivuxolimab. The sequence came from an adult with an advanced solid tumor such as melanoma, head and neck, liver or kidney cancer. This chain connects TRBV7-9 to TRBJ2-1, with D possibly TRBD2 on 5 matching bases. CDR3 sequence reads: CASSLAGVGNEQFF. CDR3 DNA sequence: TGTGCCAGCAGCTTAGCGGGAGTGGGAAATGAGCAGTTCTTC.